Listed below are T cell receptor beta chains from one sample, sequenced in a study of Graves' ophthalmopathy and Graves' hyperthyroidism. TCRdb analysed the multiplex PCR reads with MiXCR anew, one entry per CDR3 protein. The table shows approximately 540,000 distinct CDR3 sequences, with 35% to 40% occurring only once. The sample consisted of peripheral blood or thyroid tissue (not recorded which). These receptors were collected from an adult man with Graves' hyperthyroidism. Each CDR3 is given with its conserved first and last residue. The D gene is left open where the match is weak. Only some rows state a clone size, as once, few, many or a class for expanded clones.

TRBJ2-7	TRBD1	few	TRBV7-8	16	CASSQDRDRGSYEQYF	TGTGCCAGCAGCCAAGACCGGGACAGGGGATCCTACGAGCAGTACTTC
TRBJ2-7	TRBD1	many	TRBV12-3/TRBV12-4	14	CASSRTGERNEQYF	TGTGCCAGCAGTCGGACAGGGGAACGAAACGAGCAGTACTTC
TRBJ1-6	TRBD1	many	TRBV20-1	16	CSARVTGDSYNSPLHF	TGCAGTGCTAGAGTTACAGGGGACTCCTATAATTCACCCCTCCACTTT
TRBJ2-5	-	-	TRBV6-1	15	CASSSLARAGETQYF	TGTGCCAGCAGTTCTTTAGCCCGCGCAGGGGAGACCCAGTACTTC
TRBJ1-2	-	many	TRBV9	16	CASSLSDQGSGYGYTF	TGTGCCAGCAGCCTCAGCGATCAGGGCAGCGGCTATGGCTACACCTTC
TRBJ1-2	TRBD1	many	TRBV6-1	14	CASSDGRGSYGYTF	TGTGCCAGCAGTGATGGCAGGGGGTCCTATGGCTACACCTTC
TRBJ1-2	-	few	TRBV6-2/TRBV6-3	14	CASSKVPGPRGYTF	TGTGCCAGCAGTAAAGTCCCAGGGCCTAGAGGCTACACCTTC
TRBJ2-7	TRBD2	-	TRBV7-2	12	CASTMTSTEQYF	TGTGCCAGCACCATGACTAGCACCGAGCAGTACTTC
TRBJ1-1	-	many	TRBV5-1	12	CASSPLPGAAFF	TGCGCCAGCAGCCCCTTACCAGGGGCAGCTTTCTTT
TRBJ2-2	TRBD2	many	TRBV15	15	CATSRGTSDAGELFF	TGTGCCACCAGCAGGGGGACTAGCGATGCCGGGGAGCTGTTTTTT
TRBJ2-1	-	-	TRBV6-5	13	CASSHIQEDEQFF	TGTGCCAGCAGTCACATCCAGGAAGATGAGCAGTTCTTC
TRBJ1-1	-	many	TRBV15	12	CATSRLGNEAFF	TGTGCCACCAGCAGACTGGGGAATGAAGCTTTCTTT
TRBJ2-5	TRBD2	many	TRBV20-1	17	CSAGGGDGTSGLETQYF	TGCAGTGCTGGGGGGGGGGACGGGACTAGCGGATTGGAGACCCAGTACTTC
TRBJ2-7	-	-	TRBV7-9	15	CASSRGPGQPYEQYF	TGTGCTAGCAGCCGGGGGCCGGGACAGCCCTACGAGCAGTACTTC
TRBJ2-5	-	-	TRBV7-9	11	CASSYQLAQYF	TGTGCCAGCAGCTACCAGTTGGCCCAGTACTTC
TRBJ2-3	-	-	TRBV6-1	11	CASRVTDTQYF	TGTGCCAGCAGAGTCACAGATACGCAGTATTTT
TRBJ1-2	-	many	TRBV29-1	16	CSVDTAGVNPNYGYTF	TGCAGCGTTGACACCGCAGGCGTAAACCCCAACTATGGCTACACCTTC
TRBJ1-2	TRBD1	many	TRBV6-5	15	CASSYGQDGLYGYTF	TGTGCCAGCAGTTACGGACAGGATGGACTATATGGCTACACCTTC
TRBJ1-2	TRBD1	few	TRBV27	14	CASSDPNRGNGYTF	TGTGCCAGCAGCGACCCGAACAGGGGGAATGGCTACACCTTC
TRBJ2-2	-	many	TRBV29-1	14	CSVESGVNGGELFF	TGCAGCGTTGAGTCGGGGGTGAATGGCGGGGAGCTGTTTTTT
TRBJ2-2	-	many	TRBV10-3	13	CAISDVNTGELFF	TGTGCCATCAGTGACGTCAACACCGGGGAGCTGTTTTTT
TRBJ2-7	-	many	TRBV7-9	12	CASSRDLYEQYF	TGTGCCAGCAGTCGGGACCTCTACGAGCAGTACTTC
TRBJ2-2	-	-	TRBV10-3	15	CASSYEVARAGELFF	TGTGCCAGCAGTTACGAAGTAGCTCGGGCCGGGGAGCTGTTTTTT
TRBJ1-2	-	-	TRBV25-1	11	CASVGRDGYTF	TGTGCCAGCGTTGGTCGGGACGGCTACACCTTC
TRBJ2-1	-	-	TRBV7-9	15	CASSFGVVEGGEQFF	TGTGCCAGCAGCTTTGGGGTGGTTGAGGGTGGTGAGCAGTTCTTC
TRBJ2-7	-	-	TRBV2	14	CASSEEGVVNEQYF	TGTGCCAGCAGTGAAGAGGGAGTAGTGAACGAGCAGTACTTC
TRBJ1-1	-	many	TRBV10-2	15	CASSDPGRTSSEAFF	TGCGCCAGCAGTGACCCAGGACGGACGTCGAGTGAAGCTTTCTTT
TRBJ1-2	-	many	TRBV29-1	13	CSAWTVDAYGYTF	TGCAGCGCATGGACCGTAGATGCCTATGGCTACACCTTC
TRBJ1-3	-	-	TRBV10-3	16	CASSYKDFSSGNTIYF	TGTGCCAGCAGTTACAAGGATTTTAGCTCTGGAAACACCATATATTTT
TRBJ2-2	-	-	TRBV11-2	16	CASSSAVGANTGELFF	TGTGCCAGCAGCTCGGCCGTAGGCGCGAACACCGGGGAGCTGTTTTTT
TRBJ1-1	-	many	TRBV19	14	CASSMAFGDTEAFF	TGTGCCAGTAGTATGGCTTTCGGGGACACTGAAGCTTTCTTT
TRBJ1-4	-	-	TRBV6-1	20	CASSEFEGPRSEATNEKLFF	TGTGCCAGCAGTGAATTCGAGGGGCCGAGGTCTGAAGCAACTAATGAAAAACTGTTTTTT
TRBJ1-4	-	many	TRBV5-6	15	CASSFGPHDGEKLFF	TGTGCCAGCAGCTTCGGGCCCCACGACGGTGAAAAACTGTTTTTT
TRBJ1-2	TRBD1	many	TRBV24-1	16	CATSVGQGAGDDGYTF	TGTGCCACCAGTGTCGGACAGGGGGCTGGTGACGATGGCTACACCTTC
TRBJ2-3	TRBD2	-	TRBV7-8	17	CASSPPLLAGTTDTQYF	TGTGCCAGCAGCCCTCCCTTACTAGCGGGAACCACAGATACGCAGTATTTT
TRBJ2-7	-	many	TRBV20-1	12	CSASHTSIEQYF	TGCAGTGCTAGCCATACTAGTATCGAGCAGTACTTC
TRBJ2-2	TRBD2	once	TRBV19	18	CASGINPSGRWNTGELFF	TGTGCCAGTGGTATTAACCCTAGCGGGAGGTGGAACACCGGGGAGCTGTTTTTT
TRBJ1-1	-	-	TRBV7-2	13	CASGLGRATEAFF	TGTGCCAGCGGCTTAGGCAGAGCTACTGAAGCTTTCTTT
TRBJ2-7	TRBD1	many	TRBV12-5	17	CASGPTVGTGLSYEQYF	TGTGCTAGTGGTCCGACCGTTGGGACAGGGCTTTCCTACGAGCAGTACTTC
TRBJ2-7	TRBD1	-	TRBV5-1	14	CASSGDRGWDEQYF	TGCGCCAGCAGCGGGGACAGGGGGTGGGATGAGCAGTACTTC
TRBJ1-4	-	-	TRBV7-9	15	CASSFLAGKREKLFF	TGTGCCAGCAGCTTCCTCGCCGGTAAAAGAGAAAAACTGTTTTTT
TRBJ1-5	TRBD1	-	TRBV10-3	14	CAIAPDRDNQPQHF	TGTGCCATCGCCCCTGACAGGGACAATCAGCCCCAGCATTTT
TRBJ2-7	TRBD2	-	TRBV10-3	13	CAWGLAGGNEQYF	TGTGCCTGGGGTCTTGCGGGGGGGAACGAGCAGTACTTC
TRBJ1-1	-	many	TRBV7-9	14	CASSFSAPDPEAFF	TGTGCCAGCAGCTTCTCTGCCCCAGACCCTGAAGCTTTCTTT
TRBJ1-1	-	many	TRBV6-5	14	CASSYYGGNTEAFF	TGTGCCAGCAGTTACTACGGAGGGAACACTGAAGCTTTCTTT
TRBJ2-1	TRBD1	-	TRBV7-9	15	CASSLARDRKDEQFF	TGTGCCAGCAGCTTAGCGAGGGACAGAAAGGATGAGCAGTTCTTC
TRBJ2-5	TRBD1	-	TRBV29-1	12	CSLGQGGETQYF	TGCAGCCTGGGACAGGGAGGAGAGACCCAGTACTTC
TRBJ2-7	TRBD1	once	TRBV24-1	15	CATSDPGDRLHEQYF	TGTGCCACCAGTGATCCGGGGGACAGGCTCCACGAGCAGTACTTC
TRBJ1-4	TRBD1	many	TRBV2	14	CASSESRGREKLFF	TGTGCCAGCAGTGAAAGCAGGGGGCGCGAAAAACTGTTTTTT
TRBJ2-2	-	many	TRBV20-1	14	CSARGQGRTGELFF	TGCAGTGCTAGAGGGCAGGGGCGCACCGGGGAGCTGTTTTTT
TRBJ1-1	TRBD1	many	TRBV7-9	12	CASSGQGTEAFF	TGTGCCAGCAGCGGACAGGGCACTGAAGCTTTCTTT
TRBJ2-5	-	-	TRBV10-3	12	CAIRAGQETQYF	TGTGCCATCAGGGCCGGACAAGAGACCCAGTACTTC
TRBJ1-2	-	-	TRBV25-1	18	CSVEDRTIQGPANYGYTF	TGCAGCGTTGAAGATCGGACGATACAGGGCCCAGCTAACTATGGCTACACCTTC